What follows is one TCR beta chain and its context. This record belongs to a study of technical replicates of blood from several donors. With 7 bases clipped from V and 3 bases from J, the junction kept 3 bases outside the gene matches. The CDR3 covers 12 residues. The germline gives CDR1 SQVTM, CDR2 ANQGSEA. Produced via immunoSEQ multiplex PCR; TCRdb's table is partial and in-frame only. The sample holds tens of thousands of clones, almost 99% seen once. This TCR came from a human donor in good health. The chain couples TRBV29-1 to TRBJ2-3; 8 bases are a match to TRBD1. The sequenced sample consisted of T cells isolated from PBMCs. The CDR3 sequence is CSATGETDTQYF. CDR3 DNA: TGCAGCGCGACAGGGGAGACAGATACGCAGTATTTT.